This TCR beta chain was recorded in a study of T-cell memory formation after mild COVID-19. About the research overall: Each donor largely had its own TCR clusters.

From 5'RACE with constant-segment primers came TCR alpha and TCR beta cDNA libraries that carried sample barcodes and UMIs. One entry per CDR3 protein results from TCRdb running MiXCR on the 5' RACE reads. The table lists fewer than 150,000 distinct CDR3 sequences, over 20% of them singletons, with 40% to 50% in the top ten. A remark on this clonotype: No antigen is known for it.

Germline-derived CDR1 and CDR2 are SGHVS and FQNEAQ. V lost 5 bases to trimming and J lost 3 bases, with 15 bases between them. The CDR3 runs 15 residues. Study results and limitations: Contracting CD4+ clones sat mainly in CM and EM; CD8+ in EMRA. While clones contracting from day 15 to 85 were balanced between CD4 and CD8, later expanders leaned CD4+.

The receptor comes from a man between 18 and 29 years old who had mild COVID-19 (a few samples of this study predate the infection). Cell type and time point are not known. The rearrangement joins TRBV7-8 to TRBJ2-3; possible D gene TRBD2, 6 bases. Sample: PBMCs or a T cell subset sorted from them (not recorded which). As DNA, the CDR3 is TGTGCCAGCAGCCACCATCGGAGGGGTACAGATACGCAGTATTTT. Its translation is CASSHHRRGTDTQYF.